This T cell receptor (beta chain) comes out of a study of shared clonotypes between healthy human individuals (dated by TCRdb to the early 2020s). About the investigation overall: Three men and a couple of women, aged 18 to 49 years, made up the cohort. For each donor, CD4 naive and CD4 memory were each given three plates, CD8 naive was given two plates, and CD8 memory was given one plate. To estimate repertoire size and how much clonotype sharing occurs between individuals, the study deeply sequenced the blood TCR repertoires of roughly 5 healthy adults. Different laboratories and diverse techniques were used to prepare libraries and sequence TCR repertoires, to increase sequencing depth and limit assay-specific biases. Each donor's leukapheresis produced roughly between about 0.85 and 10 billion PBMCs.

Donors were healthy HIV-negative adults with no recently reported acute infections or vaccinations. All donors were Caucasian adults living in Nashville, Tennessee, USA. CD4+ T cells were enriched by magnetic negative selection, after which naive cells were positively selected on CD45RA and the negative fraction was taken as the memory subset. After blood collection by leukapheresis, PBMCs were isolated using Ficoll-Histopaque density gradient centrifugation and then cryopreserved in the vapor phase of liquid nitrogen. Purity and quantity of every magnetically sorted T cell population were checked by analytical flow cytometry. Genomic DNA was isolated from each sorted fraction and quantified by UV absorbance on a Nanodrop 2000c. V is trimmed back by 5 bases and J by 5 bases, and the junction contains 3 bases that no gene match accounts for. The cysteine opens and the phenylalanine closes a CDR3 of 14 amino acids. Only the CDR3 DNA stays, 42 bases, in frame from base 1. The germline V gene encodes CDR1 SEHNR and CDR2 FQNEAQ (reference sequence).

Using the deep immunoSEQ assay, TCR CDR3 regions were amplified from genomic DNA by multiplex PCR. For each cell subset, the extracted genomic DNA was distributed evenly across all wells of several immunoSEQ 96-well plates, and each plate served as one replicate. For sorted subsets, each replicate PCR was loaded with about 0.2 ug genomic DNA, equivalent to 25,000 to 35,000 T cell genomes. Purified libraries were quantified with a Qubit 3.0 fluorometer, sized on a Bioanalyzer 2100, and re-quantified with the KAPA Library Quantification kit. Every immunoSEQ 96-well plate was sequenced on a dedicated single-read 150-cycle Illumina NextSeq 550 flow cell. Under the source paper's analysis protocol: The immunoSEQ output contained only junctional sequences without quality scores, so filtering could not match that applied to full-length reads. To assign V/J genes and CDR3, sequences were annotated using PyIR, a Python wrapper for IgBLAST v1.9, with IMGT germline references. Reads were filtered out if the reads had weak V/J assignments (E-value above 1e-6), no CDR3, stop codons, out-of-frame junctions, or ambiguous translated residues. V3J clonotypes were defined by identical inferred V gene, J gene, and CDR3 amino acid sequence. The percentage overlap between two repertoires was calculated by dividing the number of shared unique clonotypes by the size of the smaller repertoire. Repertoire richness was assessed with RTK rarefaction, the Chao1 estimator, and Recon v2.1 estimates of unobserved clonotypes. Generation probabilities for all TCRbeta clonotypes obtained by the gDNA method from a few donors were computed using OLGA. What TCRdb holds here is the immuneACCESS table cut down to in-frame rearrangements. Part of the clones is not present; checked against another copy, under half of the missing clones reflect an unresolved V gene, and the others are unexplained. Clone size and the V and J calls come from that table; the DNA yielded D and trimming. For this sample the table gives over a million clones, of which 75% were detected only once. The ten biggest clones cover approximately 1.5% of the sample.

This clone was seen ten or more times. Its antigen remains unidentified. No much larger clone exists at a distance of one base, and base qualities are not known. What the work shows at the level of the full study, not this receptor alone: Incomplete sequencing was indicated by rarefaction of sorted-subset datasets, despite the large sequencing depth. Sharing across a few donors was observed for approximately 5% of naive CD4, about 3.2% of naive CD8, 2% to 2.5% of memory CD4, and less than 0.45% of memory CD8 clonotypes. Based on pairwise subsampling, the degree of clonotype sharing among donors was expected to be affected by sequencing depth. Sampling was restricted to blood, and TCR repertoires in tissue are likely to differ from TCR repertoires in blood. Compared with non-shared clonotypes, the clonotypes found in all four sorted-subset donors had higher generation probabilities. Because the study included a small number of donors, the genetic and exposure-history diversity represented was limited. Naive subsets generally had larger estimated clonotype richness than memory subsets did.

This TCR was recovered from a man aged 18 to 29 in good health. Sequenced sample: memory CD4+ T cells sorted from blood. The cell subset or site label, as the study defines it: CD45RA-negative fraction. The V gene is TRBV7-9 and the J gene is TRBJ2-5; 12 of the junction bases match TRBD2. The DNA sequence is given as TGTGCCAGCAGCAAGACTAGCGGGGGTGAGACCCAGTACTTC. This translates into CASSKTSGGETQYF.